Below, one T cell receptor beta chain is given with its context. What it binds is unknown. This may arise from a read error, as a much more abundant clone is one base away. V lost 0 bases and J 4 bases, leaving 14 bases between the germline ends. The V gene's germline CDR1 is SGDLS and CDR2 YYNGEE. The CDR3 has 16 amino acids. One entry per CDR3 protein, called by TCRdb with MiXCR from the RT-PCR reads. The table lists about half a million distinct CDR3 sequences, about 10% of them singletons. This sample was included in a study of response to subunit inactivated influenza vaccine. General study points: New T cells are recruited in small numbers by each seasonal influenza vaccination, according to the authors' suggestion.

The receptor was isolated from a man over 45 who received an inactivated influenza vaccine. This sample comprised PBMCs from blood, obtained roughly 6 weeks after vaccination. The V and J genes are TRBV9 and TRBJ2-1; D unresolved. The CDR3 DNA is TGTGCCAGCAGCGTAGGGGGTTCGGCGATATACAATGAGCAGTTCTTC. This translates into CASSVGGSAIYNEQFF.